The 22 T cell receptor beta chains below all came from one sample that was sequenced in a study of T cells after yellow fever vaccination. TCRdb ran MiXCR on the 5' RACE reads and lists one entry per CDR3 protein. The repertoire holds 300,000 or so distinct CDR3 sequences, with roughly 8.6% as singletons. Sequenced material: PBMCs, taken about 41 days after the first yellow fever vaccination. The source of these receptors is a man in his late teens or twenties who received the YFV17D yellow fever vaccine.

This clonotype was seen a handful of times. The rearrangement links TRBV7-2 to TRBJ2-1; D is uncertain. Germline V gene data show CDR1 as SGHTA and CDR2 as FQGNSA. This CDR3 spans 15 amino acids. Trimming took 0 bases from V and 6 from J, leaving 12 bases between them. In DNA, the CDR3 is TGTGCCAGCAGCTTAGCAAGTGCCTTCGGCAATGAGCAGTTCTTC. This encodes CASSLASAFGNEQFF. The full variable domain, completed using reference TRBV7-2 and TRBJ2-1, is GAGVSQSPSNKVTEKGKDVELRCDPISGHTALYWYRQSLGQGLEFLIYFQGNSAPDKSGLPSDRFSAERTGGSVSTLTIQRTQQEDSAVYLCASSLASAFGNEQFFGPGTRLTVL.

The chain is built from TRBV20-1 and TRBJ2-3; D remains ambiguous. V gave up 6 bases and J gave up 6 bases, with 7 bases separating them. CDR1 and CDR2 from the germline V gene are DFQATT and SNEGSKA (reference sequence). The CDR3 contains 10 residues. The CDR3 nucleotides are TGCAGTGCAGCCTACGATACGCAGTATTTT. Residues: CSAAYDTQYF.

V usage is TRBV9 and J usage is TRBJ1-5; D is undetermined. The CDR3 spans 14 residues. V lost 0 bases and J 9 bases, leaving 13 bases between the germline ends. CDR1 is SGDLS, CDR2 YYNGEE, per germline. The CDR3 protein is CASSVDSGPWPQHF. The CDR3 region has the DNA TGTGCCAGCAGCGTAGACAGCGGGCCTTGGCCCCAGCATTTT.

This clonotype was seen ten or more times. The rearrangement uses TRBV6-1 and TRBJ2-3, with a weak D call TRBD1 (5 bases). CDR1 and CDR2 from the germline V gene are MNHNS and SASEGT. Trimming shortened V by 6 bases and J by 1 base, and 11 bases separated the two germline ends. CDR3 length: 14 amino acids. The CDR3 coding sequence is TGTGCCAGCAGACAAGGGGTGGGCACAGATACGCAGTATTTT. Translation: CASRQGVGTDTQYF.

This clonotype was recorded at least ten times. This rearrangement joins TRBV7-8 to TRBJ2-3, with unresolved D. Germline CDR1 reads SGHVS; CDR2 reads FQNEAQ. CDR3 length: 12 residues. The ends were cut back, 5 bases at V and 1 base at J, with 4 bases in the middle. Here the CDR3 reads CASSVRTDTQYF. CDR3 nucleotide sequence: TGTGCCAGCAGCGTGCGCACAGATACGCAGTATTTT.

The CDR3 protein is CASSLGTGQETQYF. The DNA of the CDR3 is TGTGCCAGCTCACTTGGGACGGGTCAAGAGACCCAGTACTTC. J is TRBJ2-5 and V is TRBV18, with D possibly called TRBD1 or TRBD2 (5 bases each). Germline V lookup: CDR1 KGHSH, CDR2 LQKENI. The length of the CDR3 is 14 residues. V was pared by 4 bases and J by 2 bases, with 11 bases between.

Ten or more counts support this clonotype. This chain connects TRBV19 to TRBJ2-4; TRBD1 or TRBD2 may be the D gene (5 bases each). CDR1 and CDR2 (germline): LNHDA, SQIVND (reference sequence). The ends were cut back, 3 bases at V and 0 bases at J, with 15 bases in the middle. The CDR3 has 17 amino acids. CDR3 DNA: TGTGCCAGTAGTATCGGCCCGGGGCGAGGAGCCAAAAACATTCAGTACTTC. Protein: CASSIGPGRGAKNIQYF.

The chain carries TRBV9 and TRBJ1-3; 7 bases match TRBD1. Germline loops: CDR1 SGDLS, CDR2 YYNGEE. The V and J ends lost 5 bases and 2 bases, in that order; junction bases with no gene match: 1. This CDR3 region has 13 residues. The CDR3 reads CASRQGTGNTIYF. CDR3 bases: TGTGCCAGCAGACAGGGGACTGGAAACACCATATATTTT.

This clonotype was seen a few times. The rearrangement uses TRBV4-3 and TRBJ2-7, with D unresolved. The CDR3 is 14 residues long. V shed 0 bases and J shed 4 bases, with 10 bases lying between them. In germline, CDR1 is LGHNA, CDR2 YSLEER. CDR3 DNA: TGCGCCAGCAGCCAAGATCTGGGTGTTTACGAGCAGTACTTC. It translates to CASSQDLGVYEQYF.

This chain connects TRBV19 to TRBJ2-5, with D unresolved. CDR1 and CDR2 from the germline V gene are LNHDA and SQIVND (reference sequence). The CDR3 extends over 15 amino acids. Trimming pared 5 bases from V and 4 bases from J, leaving 17 bases between. The CDR3 nucleotides read TGTGCCAGTAGTCTCCTAGGTGGGATGGGAGAGACCCAGTACTTC. Amino acid sequence: CASSLLGGMGETQYF.

This clonotype was recorded at least ten times. The chain combines TRBV20-1 with TRBJ1-5, with D perhaps TRBD1 (6 bases). The germline CDR1 and CDR2 sequences are DFQATT and SNEGSKA (reference sequence). CDR3 length: 14 amino acids. With 6 bases removed from V and 2 bases from J, the gap between germline ends came to 14 bases. This chain's CDR3 is CSANNRVGNQPQHF. In DNA, the CDR3 is TGCAGTGCCAACAACAGGGTCGGCAATCAGCCCCAGCATTTT.

This chain joins TRBV27 and TRBJ2-1, with D tentatively TRBD2 (5 bases). V shed 3 bases and J shed 6 bases, with 9 bases lying between them. The CDR3 has 13 amino acids. Germline-derived CDR1 and CDR2 are MNHEY and SMNVEV (reference sequence). The CDR3 nucleotides are TGTGCCAGCAGTTTGCGGGTGGGCAATGAGCAGTTCTTC. Amino acid sequence: CASSLRVGNEQFF.

This clonotype was counted a few times. The chain links TRBV12-5 to TRBJ1-1; D is undetermined. The CDR3 extends over 13 amino acids. Trimming stripped 10 bases from V and 1 base from J, with 13 bases between. Germline values: CDR1 LGHNT, CDR2 FRNRAP. The CDR3 nucleotides read TGTGCTACGAGTAGGGCCCCGAACACTGAAGCTTTCTTT. Its protein is CATSRAPNTEAFF.

This sequence joins TRBV7-2 and TRBJ1-5, with D unclear. The CDR3 runs 15 residues. With 1 base removed from V and 3 bases from J, the gap between germline ends came to 10 bases. Per the germline V gene, CDR1 is SGHTA and CDR2 is FQGNSA. The CDR3 nucleotides read TGTGCCAGCAGCTTAGACAGCGCAAACAATCAGCCCCAGCATTTT. Protein sequence: CASSLDSANNQPQHF.

This clonotype has more than one count but fewer than ten. The genes are TRBV18 and TRBJ2-5; D not resolved. The CDR3 has 16 residues. Germline assignment: CDR1 KGHSH and CDR2 LQKENI. Trimming cost V 0 bases and J 5 bases, with 16 bases left between them. CDR3 sequence: CASSPPVVYGEETQYF. CDR3 coding DNA: TGTGCCAGCTCACCACCGGTCGTTTACGGTGAGGAGACCCAGTACTTC.

This clonotype occurred many times. The chain is built from TRBV5-5 and TRBJ2-1; D is unclear. Germline V CDR1 and CDR2: SGHKS, YYEKEE (reference sequence). This CDR3 comprises 15 residues. V lost 5 bases and J 3 bases, leaving 15 bases between the germline ends. In DNA, the CDR3 is TGTGCCAGCAGGGGTCGGGCCCCTCTCTACAATGAGCAGTTCTTC. The encoded protein is CASRGRAPLYNEQFF.

J is TRBJ1-6 and V is TRBV5-5; TRBD1 might be the D (6 bases). Germline CDR1 and CDR2: SGHKS and YYEKEE (reference sequence). This CDR3 is 16 amino acids long. Trimming took off 3 bases at V and 7 bases at J, with 17 bases between the two ends. The CDR3 DNA sequence: TGTGCCAGCAGCTGGGGGAGCGGGGGCGAAAATTCACCCCTCCACTTT. Amino acids: CASSWGSGGENSPLHF.

In this sample, this clonotype turned up a few times. The gene calls are TRBV7-9 and TRBJ2-4; D is uncertain. The CDR3 consists of 15 residues. Per the germline V gene, CDR1 is SEHNR and CDR2 is FQNEAQ (reference sequence). V was cut by 1 base and J by 3 bases, with 10 bases left in between. The CDR3 DNA reads as TGTGCCAGCAGCTTAGATGGGCGGTACAAAAACATTCAGTACTTC. It is translated as CASSLDGRYKNIQYF.

The chain uses TRBV7-2 and TRBJ2-1; no reliable D call. The length of the CDR3 is 15 residues. The ends were cut back, 1 base at V and 6 bases at J, with 13 bases in the middle. The V gene's germline CDR1 is SGHTA and CDR2 FQGNSA. The CDR3: CASSLVHGDFNEQFF. The CDR3 nucleotides read TGTGCCAGCAGCTTAGTCCATGGGGATTTCAATGAGCAGTTCTTC. Full variable domain (missing parts from reference TRBV7-2 and TRBJ2-1): GAGVSQSPSNKVTEKGKDVELRCDPISGHTALYWYRQSLGQGLEFLIYFQGNSAPDKSGLPSDRFSAERTGGSVSTLTIQRTQQEDSAVYLCASSLVHGDFNEQFFGPGTRLTVL.

This clonotype occurred once. The CDR3 protein is CSASETAADEQFF. The CDR3 DNA sequence: TGCAGTGCTAGTGAGACGGCGGCCGATGAGCAGTTCTTC. The V call is TRBV20-1, the J call TRBJ2-1; D is ambiguous. The CDR3 is made up of 13 amino acids. Germline-derived CDR1 and CDR2 are DFQATT and SNEGSKA (reference sequence). V gave up 3 bases and J gave up 8 bases, with 14 bases separating them.

This clonotype has only a few counts. The chain joins TRBV15 to TRBJ2-5, with D maybe TRBD2 (5 bases). Germline V gives CDR1 LNHNV, CDR2 YYDKDF (reference sequence). The V end was cut by 3 bases, the J end by 2 bases, with 13 bases between. CDR3 size: 15 residues. The CDR3 reads CATSSRPGIQETQYF. The CDR3 DNA sequence: TGTGCCACCAGCAGCCGACCCGGGATTCAAGAGACCCAGTACTTC. The variable domain in full, with the rest retrieved from reference TRBV15 and TRBJ2-5, is DAMVIQNPRYQVTQFGKPVTLSCSQTLNHNVMYWYQQKSSQAPKLLFHYYDKDFNNEADTPDNFQSRRPNTSFCFLDIRSPGLGDTAMYLCATSSRPGIQETQYFGPGTRLLVL.

This clonotype was counted only a few times. The chain uses TRBV27 and TRBJ1-1; tentatively, D is TRBD1 (6 bases). CDR3 length: 13 amino acids. Germline V gene data show CDR1 as MNHEY and CDR2 as SMNVEV (reference sequence). V was cut by 3 bases and J by 8 bases, with 13 bases left in between. CDR3 sequence reads: CASSFSTGWEAFF. CDR3 sequence (DNA): TGTGCCAGCAGTTTCTCGACAGGTTGGGAAGCTTTCTTT.